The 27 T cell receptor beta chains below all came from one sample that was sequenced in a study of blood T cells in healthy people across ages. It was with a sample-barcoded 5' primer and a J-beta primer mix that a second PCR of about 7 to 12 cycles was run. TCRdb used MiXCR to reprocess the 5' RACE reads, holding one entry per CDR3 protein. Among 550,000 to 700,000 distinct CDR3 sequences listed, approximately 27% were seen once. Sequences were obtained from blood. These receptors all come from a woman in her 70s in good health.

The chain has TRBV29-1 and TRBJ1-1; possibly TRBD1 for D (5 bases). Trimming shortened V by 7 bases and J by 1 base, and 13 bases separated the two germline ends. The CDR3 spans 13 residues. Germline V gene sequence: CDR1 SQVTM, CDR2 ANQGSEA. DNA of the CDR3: TGCAGCGCTTGGGACCCGGGGAACACTGAAGCTTTCTTT. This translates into CSAWDPGNTEAFF.

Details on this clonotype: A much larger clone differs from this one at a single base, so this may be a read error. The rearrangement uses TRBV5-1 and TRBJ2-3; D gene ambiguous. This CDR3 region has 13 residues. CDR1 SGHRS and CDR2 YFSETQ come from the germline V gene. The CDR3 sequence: CASSLSGADTRYF. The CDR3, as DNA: TGCGCCAGCAGCTTGTCAGGAGCAGATACGCGGTATTTT. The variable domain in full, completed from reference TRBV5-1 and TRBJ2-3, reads KAGVTQTPRYLIKTRGQQVTLSCSPISGHRSVSWYQQTPGQGLQFLFEYFSETQRNKGNFPGRFSGRQFSNSRSEMNVSTLELGDSALYLCASSLSGADTRYFGPGTRLTVL.

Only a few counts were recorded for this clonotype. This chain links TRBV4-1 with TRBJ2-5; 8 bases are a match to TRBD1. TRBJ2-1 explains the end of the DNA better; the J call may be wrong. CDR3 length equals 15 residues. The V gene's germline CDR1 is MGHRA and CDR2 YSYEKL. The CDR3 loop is CASSQGQGYNNEQFF. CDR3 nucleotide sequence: TGCGCCAGCAGCCAAGGACAGGGGTACAACAATGAGCAGTTCTTC.

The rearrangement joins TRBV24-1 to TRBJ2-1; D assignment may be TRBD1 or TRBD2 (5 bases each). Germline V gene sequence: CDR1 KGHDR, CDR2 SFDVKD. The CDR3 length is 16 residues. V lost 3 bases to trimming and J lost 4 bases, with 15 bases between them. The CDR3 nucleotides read TGTGCCACCAGTGATCCAAGTCGGGGCCTATACAATGAGCAGTTCTTC. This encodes CATSDPSRGLYNEQFF.

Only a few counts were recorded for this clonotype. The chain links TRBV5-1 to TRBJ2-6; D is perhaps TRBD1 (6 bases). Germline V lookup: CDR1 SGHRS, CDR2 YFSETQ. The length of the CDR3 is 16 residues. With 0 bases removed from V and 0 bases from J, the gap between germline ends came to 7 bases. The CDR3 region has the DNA TGCGCCAGCAGCTTGGGGGACAACTCTGGGGCCAACGTCCTGACTTTC. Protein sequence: CASSLGDNSGANVLTF.

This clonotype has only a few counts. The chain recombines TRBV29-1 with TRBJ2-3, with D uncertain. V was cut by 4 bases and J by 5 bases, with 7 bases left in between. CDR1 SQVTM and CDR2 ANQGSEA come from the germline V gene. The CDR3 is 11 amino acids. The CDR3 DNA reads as TGCAGCGTTGGAGTACAAGATACGCAGTATTTT. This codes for CSVGVQDTQYF.

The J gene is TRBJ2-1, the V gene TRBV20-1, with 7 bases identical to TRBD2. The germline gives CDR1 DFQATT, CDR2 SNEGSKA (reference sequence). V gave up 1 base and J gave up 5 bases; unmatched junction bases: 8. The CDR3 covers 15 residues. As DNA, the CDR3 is TGCAGTGCTAGAGGGGCTAGCGGATCCCACAATGAGCAGTTCTTC. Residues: CSARGASGSHNEQFF.

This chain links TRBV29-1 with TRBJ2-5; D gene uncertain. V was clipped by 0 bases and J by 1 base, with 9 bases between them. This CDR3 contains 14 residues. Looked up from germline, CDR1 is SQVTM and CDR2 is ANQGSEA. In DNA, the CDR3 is TGCAGCGTTGAAGAGGGTCTTCTCCAAGAGACCCAGTACTTC. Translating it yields CSVEEGLLQETQYF.

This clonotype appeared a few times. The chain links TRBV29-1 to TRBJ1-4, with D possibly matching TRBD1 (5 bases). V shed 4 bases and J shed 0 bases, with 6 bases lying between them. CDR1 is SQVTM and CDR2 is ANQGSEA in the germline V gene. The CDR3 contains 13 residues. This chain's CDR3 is CSVVQATNEKLFF. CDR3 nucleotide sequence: TGCAGCGTTGTACAGGCAACTAATGAAAAACTGTTTTTT.

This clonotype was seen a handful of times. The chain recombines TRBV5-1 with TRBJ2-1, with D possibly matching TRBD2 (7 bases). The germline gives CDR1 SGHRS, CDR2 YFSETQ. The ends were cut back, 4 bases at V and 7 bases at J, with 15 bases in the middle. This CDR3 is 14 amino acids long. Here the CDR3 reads CASSGGGSGNEQFF. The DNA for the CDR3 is TGCGCCAGCAGCGGCGGGGGCTCGGGGAATGAGCAGTTCTTC.

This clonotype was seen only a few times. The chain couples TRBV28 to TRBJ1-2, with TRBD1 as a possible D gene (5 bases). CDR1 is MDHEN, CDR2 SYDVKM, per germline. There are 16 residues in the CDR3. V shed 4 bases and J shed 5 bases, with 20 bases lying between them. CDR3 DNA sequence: TGTGCCAGCAGTTCGCTTGCGGGACGGTCCGATTATGGCTACACCTTC. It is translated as CASSSLAGRSDYGYTF.

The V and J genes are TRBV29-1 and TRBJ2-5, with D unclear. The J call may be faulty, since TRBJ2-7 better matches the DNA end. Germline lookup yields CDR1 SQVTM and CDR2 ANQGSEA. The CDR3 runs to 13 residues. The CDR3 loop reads CSVVTPGMDEQYF. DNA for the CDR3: TGCAGCGTTGTAACCCCCGGTATGGACGAGCAGTACTTC.

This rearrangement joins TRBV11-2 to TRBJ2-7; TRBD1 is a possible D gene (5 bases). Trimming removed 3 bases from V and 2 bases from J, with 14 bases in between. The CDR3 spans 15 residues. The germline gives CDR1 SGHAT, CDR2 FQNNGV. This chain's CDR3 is CASSFRATVTYEQYF. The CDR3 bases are TGTGCCAGCAGCTTCAGGGCGACAGTTACCTACGAGCAGTACTTC.

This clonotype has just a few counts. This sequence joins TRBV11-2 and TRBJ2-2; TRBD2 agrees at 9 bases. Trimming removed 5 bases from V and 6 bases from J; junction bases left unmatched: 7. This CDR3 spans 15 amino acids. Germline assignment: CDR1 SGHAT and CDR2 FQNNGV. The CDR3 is CASSPTSGWAGELFF. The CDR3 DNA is TGTGCCAGCAGCCCCACTAGCGGGTGGGCCGGGGAGCTGTTTTTT.

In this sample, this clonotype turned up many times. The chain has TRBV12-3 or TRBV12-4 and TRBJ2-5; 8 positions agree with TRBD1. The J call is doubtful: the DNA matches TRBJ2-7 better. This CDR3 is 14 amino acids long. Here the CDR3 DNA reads TGTGCCAGCAGGGACGACAGGGGTCTCTACGAGCAGTACTTC. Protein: CASRDDRGLYEQYF.

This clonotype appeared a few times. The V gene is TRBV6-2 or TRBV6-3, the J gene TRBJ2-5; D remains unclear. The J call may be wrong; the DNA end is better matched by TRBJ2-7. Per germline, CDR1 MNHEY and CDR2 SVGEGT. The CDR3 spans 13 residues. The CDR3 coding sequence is TGTGCCAGCAGTTCCCCGGATCCCTACGAGCAGTACTTC. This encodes CASSSPDPYEQYF.

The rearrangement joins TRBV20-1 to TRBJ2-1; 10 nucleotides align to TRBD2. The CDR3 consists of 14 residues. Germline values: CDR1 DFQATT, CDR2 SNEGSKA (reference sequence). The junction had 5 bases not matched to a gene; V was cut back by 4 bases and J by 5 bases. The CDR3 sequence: CSATGLAADNEQFF. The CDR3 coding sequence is TGCAGTGCTACAGGACTAGCGGCGGACAATGAGCAGTTCTTC.

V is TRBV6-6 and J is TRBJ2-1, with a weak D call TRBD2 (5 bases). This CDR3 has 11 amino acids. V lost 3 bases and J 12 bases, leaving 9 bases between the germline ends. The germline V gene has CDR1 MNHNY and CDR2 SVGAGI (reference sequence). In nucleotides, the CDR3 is TGTGCCAGCAGTTATTTCCGGGGGCAGTTCTTC. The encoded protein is CASSYFRGQFF.

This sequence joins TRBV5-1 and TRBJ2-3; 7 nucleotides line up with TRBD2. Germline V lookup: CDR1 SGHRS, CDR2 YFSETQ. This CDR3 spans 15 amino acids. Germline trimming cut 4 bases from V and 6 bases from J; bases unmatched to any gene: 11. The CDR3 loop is CASSPAGREEDTQYF. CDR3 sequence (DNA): TGCGCCAGCAGCCCGGCGGGACGGGAGGAGGATACGCAGTATTTT.

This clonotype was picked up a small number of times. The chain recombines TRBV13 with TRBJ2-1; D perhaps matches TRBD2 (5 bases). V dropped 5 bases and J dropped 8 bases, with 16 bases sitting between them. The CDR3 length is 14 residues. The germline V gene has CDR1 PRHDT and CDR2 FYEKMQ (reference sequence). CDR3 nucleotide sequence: TGTGCCAGCAGCGAAACTAGATTAATCGATGAGCAGTTCTTC. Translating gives CASSETRLIDEQFF.

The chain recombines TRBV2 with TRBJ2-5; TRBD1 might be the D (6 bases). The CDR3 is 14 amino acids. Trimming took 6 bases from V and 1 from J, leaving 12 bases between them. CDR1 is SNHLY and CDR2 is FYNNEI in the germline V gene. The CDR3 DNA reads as TGTGCCAGCAGCCGCCCGGACAGCCAAGAGACCCAGTACTTC. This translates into CASSRPDSQETQYF.

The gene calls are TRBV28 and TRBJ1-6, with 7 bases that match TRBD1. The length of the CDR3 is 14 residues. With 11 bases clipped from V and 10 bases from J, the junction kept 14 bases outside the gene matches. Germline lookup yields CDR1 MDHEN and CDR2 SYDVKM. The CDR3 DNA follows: TGTGCCTACCCTACCGGGACAGAAGGCTCACCCCTCCACTTT. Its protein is CAYPTGTEGSPLHF.

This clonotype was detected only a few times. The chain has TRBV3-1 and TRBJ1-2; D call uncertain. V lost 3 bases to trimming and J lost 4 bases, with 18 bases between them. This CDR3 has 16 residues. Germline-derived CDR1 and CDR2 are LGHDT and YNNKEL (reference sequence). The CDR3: CASSQSPTAVFYGYTF. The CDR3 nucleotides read TGTGCCAGCAGCCAGTCCCCAACGGCAGTCTTCTATGGCTACACCTTC.

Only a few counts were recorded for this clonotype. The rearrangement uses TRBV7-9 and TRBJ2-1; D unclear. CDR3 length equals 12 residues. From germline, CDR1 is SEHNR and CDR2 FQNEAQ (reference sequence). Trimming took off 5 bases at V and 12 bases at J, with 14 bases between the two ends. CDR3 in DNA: TGTGCCAGCAGCCCAACTCTCGTGGGGCAGTTCTTC. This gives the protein CASSPTLVGQFF.

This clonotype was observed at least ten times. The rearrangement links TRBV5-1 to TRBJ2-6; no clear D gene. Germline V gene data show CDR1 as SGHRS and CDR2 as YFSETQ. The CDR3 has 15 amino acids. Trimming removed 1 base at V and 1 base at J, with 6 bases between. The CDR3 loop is CASSLLPSGANVLTF. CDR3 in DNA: TGCGCCAGCAGCTTGCTCCCATCTGGGGCCAACGTCCTGACTTTC.

The CDR3 DNA reads TGTGCCAGCAGCTTAAGTAGCAGGGACCACGAGCAGTACTTC. Protein sequence: CASSLSSRDHEQYF. The V and J genes are TRBV7-2 and TRBJ2-7, with D possibly being TRBD1 or TRBD2 (5 bases each). Per germline, CDR1 SGHTA and CDR2 FQGNSA. The CDR3 length is 14 residues. Trimming pared 2 bases from V and 5 bases from J, leaving 13 bases between.

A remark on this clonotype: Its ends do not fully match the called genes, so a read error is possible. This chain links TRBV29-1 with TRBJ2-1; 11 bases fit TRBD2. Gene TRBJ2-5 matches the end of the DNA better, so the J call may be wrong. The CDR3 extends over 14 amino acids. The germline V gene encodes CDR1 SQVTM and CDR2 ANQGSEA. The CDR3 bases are TGCAACGTTGCTGGACTAGCGGGCCAAGAGACCCAGTACTTC. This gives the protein CNVAGLAGQETQYF.